Listed below are T cell receptor beta chains from one sample, sequenced in a study of T cell responses to AZD1222 COVID-19 vaccine. Profiled with immunoSEQ multiplex PCR; TCRdb holds only in-frame clones, not every one. The sample shows 130,000 or so clones, roughly 86% of them seen only once. The sequences come from peripheral blood, collected on day 0 of AZD1222 vaccination. The source of these receptors is an adult in good health. Both conserved end residues are trimmed from each CDR3. Each record gives: J gene, V gene, CDR3 protein.

>TRBJ2-7|TRBV5-1
ASSTDGSYEQY
>TRBJ1-1|TRBV27
ASGQRGNTEAF
>TRBJ2-5|TRBV5-1
ASSLGNRQGAETQY
>TRBJ1-2|TRBV12-3/TRBV12-4
ASSGTGNRYT
>TRBJ1-6|TRBV10-3
AISEGGGRWDSPLH
>TRBJ2-7|TRBV7-9
ASSPAGTRVRGTYEQY
>TRBJ1-2|TRBV18
ASSRERDGYT
>TRBJ2-3|TRBV10-2
ASSVTTDTQY
>TRBJ1-4|TRBV14
ASSQEGGFVGNEKLF
>TRBJ1-1|TRBV12-3/TRBV12-4
ASTAGGGEAF
>TRBJ2-1|TRBV7-7
ASSSNAGLAGYNEQF
>TRBJ2-7|TRBV14
ASSSPGNPRYEQY
>TRBJ2-4|TRBV28
ASSLFWGGKNIQY
>TRBJ2-1|TRBV19
ASSPRRGHEQF
>TRBJ2-6|TRBV3-1/TRBV3-2
ASSQVRRQGPNSGANVLT
>TRBJ2-3|TRBV11-2
ASSQGGMEDTQY
>TRBJ1-1|TRBV18
ASSPSGNTEAF
>TRBJ2-7|TRBV19
ASSPLGGRNNYEQY
>TRBJ2-7|TRBV6-5
ASGNRDNLFHEQY
>TRBJ2-7|TRBV30
AWSGSSGEQY
>TRBJ1-3|TRBV13
ASSWVGGAGNTIY
>TRBJ1-5|TRBV2
ASSPQYSNQPQH
>TRBJ2-3|TRBV14
ASSQDQAGGRTDTQY
>TRBJ1-6|TRBV12-3/TRBV12-4
ASSATGNSPLH
>TRBJ2-3|TRBV6-1
ASSESQGATDTQY
>TRBJ1-2|TRBV7-9
ASSPMTGFNYGYT
>TRBJ1-2|TRBV9
ASSAAGQGGYGYT
>TRBJ1-2|TRBV4-1
ASSQDDRGNYGYT
>TRBJ1-4|TRBV28
ASSQGQGAEKLF
>TRBJ2-7|TRBV7-9
ASSSGTGAYEQY
>TRBJ2-3|TRBV11-3
ASSFGTDTQY
>TRBJ2-1|TRBV6-9
ASNRGGSGDNEQF
>TRBJ1-4|TRBV7-8
ASSFYGGHINEKLF
>TRBJ1-6|TRBV28
ASSSIGTGESPLH
>TRBJ1-4|TRBV4-1
ASSRTSGYNEKLF
>TRBJ1-2|TRBV29-1
SVHRESSYGYT
>TRBJ2-7|TRBV7-3
ASSPRRDRGLEQY
>TRBJ2-7|TRBV7-2
ASSLMGGREQY
>TRBJ2-7|TRBV12-3/TRBV12-4
ASSLATDYEQY
>TRBJ2-3|TRBV6-5
ASRAGQGLGTQY
>TRBJ2-7|TRBV7-2
ASSLARRQGSRYEQY
>TRBJ2-1|TRBV5-5
ASSLQGASYNEQF
>TRBJ2-7|TRBV19
ASGQGLYEQY
>TRBJ2-3|TRBV28
ASSFISTGADTQY
>TRBJ2-1|TRBV9
ASSVGWSGGARSYNEQF